The sequence of this T cell receptor (beta chain) was determined in a study of Tregs in tolerant kidney transplant recipients. Notes on the study in general: Findings come from small patient numbers and require larger validation.

Unstimulated Tregs (CD4+CD25+CD127-) and CD4+CD25- non-Tregs were sorted from PBMCs. V was clipped by 3 bases and J by 5 bases; unmatched bases: 12. The CDR3 contains 18 residues. Looked up from germline, CDR1 is SGHRS and CDR2 is YFSETQ. With respect to this clone: Antigen specificity is unknown. The sequenced fragment ends 3 residues before the CDR3 boundary, so the rest is inferred from the germline J gene.

This table comes from immunoSEQ multiplex PCR, and its TCRdb copy is limited to in-frame clones, with some not included. This sample lists about 48,000 clones; its ten largest clones have about 0.82%. The clonotype was recovered from a human donor who received a combined kidney and bone marrow transplant. This sequence joins TRBV5-1 and TRBJ1-5; TRBD1 matches 12 bases. Sequenced material: CD4+ T cells from blood, taken before the transplant. CDR3 DNA, as far as it was read: TGCGCCAGCAGCTCCGCCCCCTCCGGGACAGGGGGCGATCAGCCC. Amino acid sequence: CASSSAPSGTGGDQP. The whole CDR3 protein is CASSSAPSGTGGDQPQHF.